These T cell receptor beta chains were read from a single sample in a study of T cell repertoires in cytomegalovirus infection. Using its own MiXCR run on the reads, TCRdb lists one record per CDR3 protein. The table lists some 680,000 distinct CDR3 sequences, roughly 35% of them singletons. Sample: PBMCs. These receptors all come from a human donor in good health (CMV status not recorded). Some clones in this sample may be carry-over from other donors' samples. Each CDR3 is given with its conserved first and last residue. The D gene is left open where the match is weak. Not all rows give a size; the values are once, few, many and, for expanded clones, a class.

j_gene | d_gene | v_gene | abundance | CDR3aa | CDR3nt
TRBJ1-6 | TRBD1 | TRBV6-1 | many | CASRGQGEAPLHF | TGTGCCAGCAGGGGACAGGGGGAAGCACCCCTCCACTTT
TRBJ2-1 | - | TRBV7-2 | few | CASSLLYLRLQFF | TGTGCCAGCAGCTTACTCTACCTGCGTTTGCAGTTCTTC
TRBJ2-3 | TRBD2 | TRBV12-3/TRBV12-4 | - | CASSWGGPVRREDTQYF | TGTGCCAGCAGTTGGGGGGGACCGGTGAGGCGTGAGGATACGCAGTATTTT
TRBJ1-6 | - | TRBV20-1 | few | CSAIRGTDSPLHF | TGCAGTGCGATACGTGGCACGGATTCACCCCTCCACTTT
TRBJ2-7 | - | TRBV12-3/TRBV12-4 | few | CASSPTSPGSIPYEQYF | TGTGCCAGCAGTCCCACTTCTCCCGGGTCGATACCCTACGAGCAGTACTTC
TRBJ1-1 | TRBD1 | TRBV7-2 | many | CASSLWTGPNTEAFF | TGTGCCAGCAGCTTATGGACAGGGCCGAACACTGAAGCTTTCTTT
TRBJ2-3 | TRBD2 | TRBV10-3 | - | CAISRLAGAGSDTQYF | TGTGCCATCAGTCGCCTAGCGGGGGCCGGATCAGATACGCAGTATTTT
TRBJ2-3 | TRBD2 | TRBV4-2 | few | CASSQGLAGGPGTDTQYF | TGTGCCAGCAGCCAAGGACTAGCGGGGGGGCCGGGCACAGATACGCAGTATTTT
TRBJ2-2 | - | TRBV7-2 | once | CASGSRTGVGTGERFF | TGTGCCAGCGGATCCCGGACGGGAGTTGGCACCGGGGAGCGGTTTTTT
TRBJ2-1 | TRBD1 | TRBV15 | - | CATSISPRRAGTGGIEQFF | TGTGCCACCAGCATCTCCCCCCGAAGGGCCGGGACAGGGGGCATTGAGCAGTTCTTC
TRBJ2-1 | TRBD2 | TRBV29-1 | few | CSVNGLAGGPEQFF | TGCAGCGTTAACGGACTAGCGGGAGGGCCTGAGCAGTTCTTC
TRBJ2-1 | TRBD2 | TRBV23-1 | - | CASSPGTSGRAREQFF | TGCGCCAGCAGTCCAGGGACTAGCGGGAGGGCCCGTGAGCAGTTCTTC
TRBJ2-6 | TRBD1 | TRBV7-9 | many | CASSVQGASGANVLTF | TGTGCCAGCAGTGTTCAGGGGGCGTCTGGGGCCAACGTCCTGACTTTC
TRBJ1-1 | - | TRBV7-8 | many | CASSSRWGVNTEAFF | TGTGCCAGCAGCTCTAGATGGGGAGTCAACACTGAAGCTTTCTTT
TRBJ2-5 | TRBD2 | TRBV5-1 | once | CASSFRLAGDQETQYF | TGCGCCAGCAGCTTTCGACTAGCGGGAGACCAAGAGACCCAGTACTTC
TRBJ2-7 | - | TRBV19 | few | CASKQGPGYEQYF | TGTGCCAGCAAACAGGGCCCGGGGTACGAGCAGTACTTC
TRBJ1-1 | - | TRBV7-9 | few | CASSLGPPGGEAFF | TGTGCCAGCAGCTTAGGGCCTCCCGGCGGAGAAGCTTTCTTT
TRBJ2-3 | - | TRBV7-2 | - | CASSLNKVDPETQYF | TGTGCCAGCAGCTTAAATAAGGTTGACCCCGAGACGCAGTATTTT
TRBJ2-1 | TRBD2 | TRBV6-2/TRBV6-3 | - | CASSSSGGMTQFF | TGTGCCAGCAGTTCTAGCGGGGGGATGACGCAGTTCTTC
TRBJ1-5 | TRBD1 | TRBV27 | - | CASSVGTGTHQPQHF | TGTGCCAGCAGTGTGGGGACAGGGACACATCAGCCCCAGCATTTT
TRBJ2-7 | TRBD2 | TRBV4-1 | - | CASIRRLAGVHEQYF | TGCGCCAGCATTCGTCGACTAGCGGGAGTTCACGAGCAGTACTTC
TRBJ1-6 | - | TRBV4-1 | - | CASSQIPRQTANSPLHF | TGCGCCAGCAGCCAAATTCCGCGACAAACAGCGAACTCACCCCTCCACTTT
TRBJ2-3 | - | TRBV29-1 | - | CSVERGTDTQYF | TGCAGCGTTGAGCGGGGCACAGATACGCAGTATTTT
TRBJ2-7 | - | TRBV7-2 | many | CASSLGMGSYEQYF | TGTGCCAGCAGCCTTGGGATGGGCTCCTACGAGCAGTACTTC
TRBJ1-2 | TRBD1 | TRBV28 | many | CASSSVRDRDGSGYTF | TGTGCCAGCAGTTCTGTAAGGGACAGGGATGGTAGTGGCTACACCTTC
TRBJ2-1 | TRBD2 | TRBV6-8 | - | CASSYQGRLAVYNEQFF | TGTGCCAGCAGTTACCAGGGTAGACTAGCGGTATACAATGAGCAGTTCTTC
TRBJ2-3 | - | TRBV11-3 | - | CASSPRDANTQYF | TGTGCCAGCAGCCCTCGGGACGCTAATACGCAGTATTTT
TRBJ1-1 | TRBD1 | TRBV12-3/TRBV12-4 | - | CASYYRGRLGTEAFF | TGTGCCAGCTATTACAGGGGTCGGTTAGGCACTGAAGCTTTCTTT
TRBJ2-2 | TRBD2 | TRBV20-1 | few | CSARGLAGAYTGELFF | TGCAGTGCTAGAGGCCTAGCGGGGGCCTACACCGGGGAGCTGTTTTTT
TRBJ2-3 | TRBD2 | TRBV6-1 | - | CASRSSGGADTQYF | TGTGCCAGCAGATCTAGCGGGGGCGCAGATACGCAGTATTTT
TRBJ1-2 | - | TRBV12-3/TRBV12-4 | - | CASSLDWQSTYGYTF | TGTGCCAGCAGTTTAGACTGGCAGAGTACTTATGGCTACACCTTC
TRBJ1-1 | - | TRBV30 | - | CAWNTQVNTEAFF | TGTGCCTGGAACACACAGGTTAACACTGAAGCTTTCTTT
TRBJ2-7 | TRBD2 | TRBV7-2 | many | CASSLPLAGPSYEQYF | TGTGCCAGCAGCTTGCCCCTAGCGGGGCCCTCCTACGAGCAGTACTTC
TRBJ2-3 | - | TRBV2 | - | CASSPEMGRADTQYF | TGTGCCAGCAGTCCCGAGATGGGTCGTGCAGATACGCAGTATTTT
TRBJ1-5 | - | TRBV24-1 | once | CATSDPANPFRPQHF | TGTGCCACCAGTGATCCGGCGAATCCATTTAGACCCCAGCATTTT
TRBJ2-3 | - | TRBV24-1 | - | CATGDLADTQYF | TGTGCCACCGGGGATCTCGCAGATACGCAGTATTTT
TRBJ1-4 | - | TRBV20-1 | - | CSARRQIEGEKLFF | TGCAGTGCTAGACGACAGATCGAAGGAGAAAAACTGTTTTTT
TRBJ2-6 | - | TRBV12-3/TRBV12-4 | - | CANSLRGSGANVLTF | TGTGCCAACAGTTTACGGGGGTCTGGGGCCAACGTCCTGACTTTC
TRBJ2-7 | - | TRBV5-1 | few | CASSLKGGGLEQYF | TGCGCCAGCAGCCTCAAAGGAGGGGGTCTCGAGCAGTACTTC
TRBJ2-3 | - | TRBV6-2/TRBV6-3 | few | CASSYAVVEGGNTDTQYF | TGTGCCAGCAGTTACGCGGTTGTCGAGGGGGGAAACACAGATACGCAGTATTTT